A single sample gave rise to the 24 T cell receptor beta chains below, sequenced in a study of blood T cell repertoires in COVID-19 (dated by TCRdb to about 2020). The library was prepared using the immunoSEQ multiplex PCR assay. The clones in this table, taken by TCRdb from immuneACCESS, are in-frame only. Not every clone is retained; where verified, under half of the shortfall comes from an unresolved V gene, and the cause of the rest is unknown. In all, the sample holds under 150,000 clones, and more than 60% of those were seen once. The ten largest make up more than 8.5% of the sample. What was sequenced was peripheral blood. These receptors were taken from a woman in her 50s with active or convalescent COVID-19.

This chain connects TRBV7-3 to TRBJ2-1; possibly TRBD2 for D (5 bases). V was shortened by 5 bases and J by 0 bases, with 11 bases between the two germline ends. The CDR3 covers 15 residues. Germline-derived CDR1 and CDR2 are SGHTA and FQGTGA. The DNA of the CDR3 is TGTGCCAGCAGCCCACCTGGGAGCTCCTACAATGAGCAGTTCTTC. It is translated as CASSPPGSSYNEQFF.

The chain is built from TRBV27 and TRBJ2-1; TRBD2 agrees at 10 bases. Germline values: CDR1 MNHEY, CDR2 SMNVEV (reference sequence). The CDR3 extends over 15 amino acids. The V gene end was trimmed by 2 bases and the J gene end by 6 bases; junction bases not matched to a gene: 4. CDR3 region: CASSLRAGGVNEQFF. CDR3 nucleotide sequence: TGTGCCAGCAGTTTACGAGCGGGAGGGGTCAATGAGCAGTTCTTC.

The genes are TRBV30 and TRBJ2-3; no clear D. This CDR3 is 16 amino acids long. Germline assignment: CDR1 GTSNPN and CDR2 SVGIG (reference sequence). V was pared by 2 bases and J by 2 bases, with 17 bases between. CDR3 in amino acids: CAWSRRGAESTDTQYF. The CDR3 DNA reads TGTGCCTGGAGTAGGAGAGGAGCAGAATCCACAGATACGCAGTATTTT.

This clone came up once. This chain connects TRBV7-2 to TRBJ1-1, with 9 bases that match TRBD1. Trimming took 3 bases from V and 7 from J; bases not matched to a gene: 9. CDR3 length: 15 amino acids. Germline V CDR1 and CDR2: SGHTA, FQGNSA. CDR3 sequence: CASSFGTQGASEAFF. The CDR3 bases are TGTGCCAGCAGCTTTGGCACACAGGGGGCTAGTGAAGCTTTCTTT.

This chain joins TRBV2 and TRBJ2-5, with 9 bases aligning to TRBD1. The CDR3 runs 16 residues. The trim removed 8 bases at V and 5 bases at J, leaving 15 bases unmatched. Germline V gives CDR1 SNHLY, CDR2 FYNNEI. CDR3 in amino acids: CASEWARRQGVETQYF. CDR3 nucleotide sequence: TGTGCCAGCGAGTGGGCAAGGAGACAGGGGGTCGAGACCCAGTACTTC.

This chain uses TRBV6-1 with TRBJ1-4; TRBD1 matches 7 bases. The CDR3 has 15 amino acids. Germline CDR1 and CDR2: MNHNS and SASEGT. The V segment lost 2 bases and the J segment 7 bases; nucleotides outside the gene matches: 7. The CDR3 DNA reads as TGTGCCAGCAGTGAATGGTGGGACAGTAGTGAAAAACTGTTTTTT. Its protein is CASSEWWDSSEKLFF.

The V call is TRBV6-2 or TRBV6-3, the J call TRBJ1-5, with 7 nucleotides matching TRBD1. Trimming removed 2 bases from V and 0 bases from J; junction bases left unmatched: 7. Per the germline V gene, CDR1 is MNHEY and CDR2 is SVGEGT. CDR3 length equals 17 residues. The CDR3 protein is CASSYPDRRISNQPQHF. CDR3 coding DNA: TGTGCCAGCAGTTACCCGGACAGGCGAATTAGCAATCAGCCCCAGCATTTT.

This clone was seen only a few times. CDR3 in amino acids: CASSSVRAGELFF. Written as DNA, the CDR3 is TGTGCCAGCAGTTCCGTGAGGGCCGGGGAGCTGTTTTTT. The chain employs TRBV7-9 and TRBJ2-2; weak D call: TRBD2 (5 bases). The CDR3 length is 13 residues. Germline V gene data show CDR1 as SEHNR and CDR2 as FQNEAQ (reference sequence). The ends were cut back, 6 bases at V and 6 bases at J, with 11 bases in the middle.

The chain has TRBV10-3 and TRBJ2-1; 12 bases align to TRBD2. Per the germline V gene, CDR1 is ENHRY and CDR2 is SYGVKD. Germline trimming cut 7 bases from V and 4 bases from J; bases unmatched to any gene: 5. This CDR3 is built from 15 residues. CDR3 residues: CAIKPLAGGYNEQFF. In DNA, the CDR3 is TGTGCCATCAAACCACTAGCGGGAGGATACAATGAGCAGTTCTTC.

This chain uses TRBV11-2 with TRBJ2-2; D is ambiguous. CDR1 SGHAT and CDR2 FQNNGV come from the germline V gene. The ends were cut back, 2 bases at V and 1 base at J, with 8 bases in the middle. The CDR3 has 15 amino acids. DNA for the CDR3: TGTGCCAGCAGCTTACAAGGCGGGAACACCGGGGAGCTGTTTTTT. Its translation is CASSLQGGNTGELFF. The variable domain in full, completed from reference TRBV11-2 and TRBJ2-2, reads EAGVAQSPRYKIIEKRQSVAFWCNPISGHATLYWYQQILGQGPKLLIQFQNNGVVDDSQLPKDRFSAERLKGVDSTLKIQPAKLEDSAVYLCASSLQGGNTGELFFGEGSRLTVL.

This clone was counted between two and nine times. The chain is built from TRBV21-1 and TRBJ1-2. TRBV21-1 has pseudogene status. CDR3 length equals 10 residues. The CDR3 nucleotides read TGTGCCAGCAGCCCCTGTTTCCGTCTCTTC. Translated, it gives CASSPCFRLF.

This clone has only one observation. The chain's CDR3 is CASSVRWESSEQYF. The DNA for the CDR3 is TGTGCCAGCAGCGTAAGGTGGGAGTCTTCCGAGCAGTACTTC. The chain links TRBV9 to TRBJ2-7, with D tentatively TRBD2 (5 bases). Germline CDR1 reads SGDLS; CDR2 reads YYNGEE. V lost 1 base and J 6 bases, leaving 14 bases between the germline ends. The CDR3 is 14 amino acids.

This clone appeared once. The gene calls are TRBV2 and TRBJ2-3; 12 bases align to TRBD2. Germline V CDR1 and CDR2: SNHLY, FYNNEI. Losses at the gene ends were 5 bases for V and 2 bases for J; bases not matched to a gene: 2. This CDR3 has 15 amino acids. The CDR3 sequence is CASSTSGRTTDTQYF. The CDR3 DNA follows: TGTGCCAGCAGTACTAGCGGGAGGACCACAGATACGCAGTATTTT.

This chain uses TRBV28 with TRBJ1-5; no definite D call. Trimming removed 7 bases from V and 0 bases from J, with 16 bases in between. CDR3 length: 16 residues. Germline V CDR1 and CDR2: MDHEN, SYDVKM. CDR3 in amino acids: CASNIHGDYSNQPQHF. CDR3 nucleotides: TGTGCCAGCAACATTCACGGGGATTATAGCAATCAGCCCCAGCATTTT.

This chain's CDR3 is CSARVAGGQETQYF. In nucleotides, the CDR3 is TGCAGCGCCCGTGTAGCGGGGGGACAAGAGACCCAGTACTTC. The V gene is TRBV29-1, the J gene TRBJ2-5; 10 positions match TRBD2. The CDR3 spans 14 residues. Losses at the gene ends were 7 bases for V and 2 bases for J; bases not matched to a gene: 7. Per the germline V gene, CDR1 is SQVTM and CDR2 is ANQGSEA. Full variable domain (rest looked up from reference TRBV29-1 and TRBJ2-5): SAVISQKPSRDICQRGTSLTIQCQVDSQVTMMFWYRQQPGQSLTLIATANQGSEATYESGFVIDKFPISRPNLTFSTLTVSNMSPEDSSIYLCSARVAGGQETQYFGPGTRLLVL.

This chain joins TRBV19 and TRBJ1-5; perhaps TRBD1 as D (6 bases). This CDR3 spans 15 amino acids. From germline, CDR1 is LNHDA and CDR2 SQIVND (reference sequence). Trimming removed 7 bases from V and 2 bases from J, with 15 bases in between. CDR3 coding DNA: TGTGCCAGTACCAGGGGTGTCAGGCGCAATCAGCCCCAGCATTTT. Protein: CASTRGVRRNQPQHF.

V is TRBV27 and J is TRBJ2-3, with 15 positions matching TRBD2. The CDR3 spans 21 residues. J lost 4 bases, V lost 3 bases, and 17 bases had no gene match. The V gene's germline CDR1 is MNHEY and CDR2 SMNVEV (reference sequence). The CDR3 is CASSFSPASRTSGRVPDTQYF. DNA of the CDR3: TGTGCCAGCAGTTTCTCACCAGCGTCAAGGACTAGCGGGAGGGTCCCAGATACGCAGTATTTT.

The rearrangement joins TRBV4-2 to TRBJ1-5; D perhaps matches TRBD1 (6 bases). CDR3 size: 15 residues. The V gene lost 3 bases and the J gene lost 3 bases, with 12 bases spanning the gap. In germline, CDR1 is LGHNA, CDR2 YNFKEQ. As DNA, the CDR3 is TGTGCCAGCAGCCAGGTAGACAGGTCCAATCAGCCCCAGCATTTT. It codes for CASSQVDRSNQPQHF.

V usage is TRBV11-2 and J usage is TRBJ2-2; the D gene is possibly TRBD1 (5 bases). CDR3 length: 19 amino acids. The V gene's germline CDR1 is SGHAT and CDR2 FQNNGV. Between the trimmed V and J ends, which lost 0 bases and 0 bases, there was a span of 17 bases. The CDR3 sequence: CASSLDRWGYHANTGELFF. CDR3 sequence (DNA): TGTGCCAGCAGCTTAGATCGGTGGGGCTATCACGCGAACACCGGGGAGCTGTTTTTT.

This chain joins TRBV7-3 and TRBJ2-5; 8 bases are shared with TRBD1. The CDR3 has 16 residues. The V segment lost 5 bases and the J segment 5 bases; nucleotides outside the gene matches: 13. The germline V gene has CDR1 SGHTA and CDR2 FQGTGA. The CDR3: CASSLPETGEAETQYF. The CDR3 coding sequence is TGTGCCAGCAGCCTTCCAGAGACAGGGGAGGCCGAGACCCAGTACTTC.

The chain employs TRBV30 and TRBJ2-7, with D possibly being TRBD2 (6 bases). V dropped 5 bases and J dropped 2 bases, with 19 bases sitting between them. Germline lookup yields CDR1 GTSNPN and CDR2 SVGIG (reference sequence). CDR3 length: 15 residues. The CDR3 bases are TGTGCCTGGGCGGGACTCCGAAGGGGCGCCTACGAGCAGTACTTC. It translates to CAWAGLRRGAYEQYF.

The chain joins TRBV6-5 to TRBJ2-7; maybe TRBD1 (5 bases). CDR1 is MNHEY, CDR2 SVGAGI, per germline. The CDR3 runs to 15 residues. V was cut by 2 bases and J by 2 bases, with 13 bases left in between. The CDR3 reads CASSYRGQGTYEQYF. CDR3 bases: TGTGCCAGCAGTTACAGGGGCCAGGGAACCTACGAGCAGTACTTC.

This sequence joins TRBV4-3 and TRBJ2-3; TRBD2 agrees at 15 bases. Germline V CDR1 and CDR2: LGHNA, YSLEER. Trimming at V came to 3 bases and at J to 5 bases, leaving 6 bases not matched to a gene. The CDR3 runs to 17 residues. In DNA, the CDR3 is TGCGCCAGCAGCCACGGACTAGCGGGGGGGCAGGGAGATACGCAGTATTTT. Translation gives CASSHGLAGGQGDTQYF.

This sequence joins TRBV19 and TRBJ1-1; TRBD1 matches at 9 bases. Germline V CDR1 and CDR2: LNHDA, SQIVND (reference sequence). V lost 5 bases to trimming and J lost 5 bases; unmatched junction nucleotides: 6. This CDR3 contains 14 residues. The CDR3 spells CASSLGQGRTEAFF. The CDR3 region has the DNA TGTGCCAGTAGTCTGGGACAGGGAAGAACTGAAGCTTTCTTT.